Detailed here is one T cell receptor (beta chain). This clonotype was observed many times. It lacks a known antigen. No base qualities exist here, and no much larger clone lies one base off it. The TCR beta CDR3 regions were amplified from RNA transcripts. A first-round RT-PCR of the TCR CDR3 used the HTBI primer set with the Qiagen OneStep RT-PCR kit. A second multiplex PCR round built the libraries, followed by size selection and purification. Libraries were sequenced paired-end with 100 bp reads on an Illumina HiSeq2000. The paper's data handling went like this. Raw data were processed with SOAPnuke, discarding reads with adapters, uncalled bases, mean Phred below 15, or no exact constant-primer or identifier match. COPE v1.2.5 was used to merge high-quality paired reads, and clonotypes were defined as unique nucleotide sequences. MiTCR v1.1 was used to align clonotypes to the IMGT TRBV, TRBD and TRBJ reference segments. Only V-J combinations with frequency above 0.0001, covering about 99% of repertoires, were analysed. The TCS score was defined as F50 (clonal expansion) divided by E x V (chaos), with BLOSUM62-based TCRdist calculated between CDR3 peptides within each V-J. Welch's t-statistics and random forest reduced some 510 V-J features to about 13, which were used in a naive Bayes classifier (R e1071). TCRdb's own reprocessing of the public reads used fastp at Q25 and MiXCR and kept productive beta chains. Under each unique CDR3 protein, matching rows form one entry showing the most common genes and DNA. These V and J calls originate from TCRdb's pipeline instead of the authors' own analysis. The sample includes a few hundred thousand distinct CDR3 sequences, with roughly a fifth observed a single time. The top ten clonotypes cover about 35% of the sample.

The sample is drawn from a study of T cells in Graves' hyperthyroidism and ophthalmopathy (dated by TCRdb to the late 2010s). Looking at the study overall: Peripheral blood samples were taken at initial diagnosis, before any treatment was given. In addition, the study compared T-cell repertoires in thyroid tissue and in blood from several Graves' hyperthyroidism patients. For training and testing, the roughly 100 patients in the discovery cohort were randomly divided in a 7:3 ratio. The paper reports TCR Vbeta CDR3 sequencing of some 140 peripheral blood samples: approximately 43 ophthalmopathy, over 70 hyperthyroidism and some 17 progressor patients. TCR V-J signatures able to tell the groups apart were searched for in a discovery cohort of 95 or so patients, of whom more than 40 had Graves' ophthalmopathy and 55 to 60 had stable Graves' hyperthyroidism. Whether ophthalmopathy could be predicted prospectively was tested in an independent validation cohort made up of approximately 19 hyperthyroidism patients plus 17 patients who later progressed to ophthalmopathy. After sampling, hyperthyroidism patients received methimazole starting at 30 mg daily, and ophthalmopathy patients received high-dose intravenous methylprednisolone. What the study reported, not specific to this receptor: During validation, the model predicted progression to ophthalmopathy a median of about 6.5 months ahead of onset, with just under 71% sensitivity and around 72% specificity. In cross-validation, a model built on a 13 V-J signature told ophthalmopathy apart from stable hyperthyroidism with approximately 91% sensitivity and around 83% specificity, and in testing the same model reached 80%/75%. No statistical method was used to fix the sample size in advance, and group allocation was not hidden from the investigators. Most expanded thyroid clonotypes (frequency above 0.001) were also found in blood, which suggests that blood repertoires may mirror thyroid immune responses.

Ophthalmopathy patients had moderately to severely active disease, Clinical Activity Score of at least 3, NOSPECS grade of at least 4, and duration under 3 months. The study excluded patients with uncontrolled infections, other autoimmune diseases, pregnancy or lactation. Diagnoses relied on clinical symptoms, serum thyroxine and TRAb, thyroid ultrasound and orbital computed tomography. PBMCs were separated from roughly 9.3 ml of fresh peripheral blood using Ficoll-Paque density gradient centrifugation. Total RNA was extracted with Trizol reagent, and quality was checked on an Agilent 2100 Bioanalyzer. The TCR comes from a man aged 45-65 years with Graves' ophthalmopathy. Sequencing input: blood.

The base sequence is TGTGCCTGGAGTGAACAGGGGGCTACTGAAGCTTTCTTT. The encoded protein is CAWSEQGATEAFF. The sequence is built from TRBV30 and TRBJ1-1; the central 9 bases match TRBD1. Inclusive of the bounding cysteine and phenylalanine, the CDR3 is 13 residues long. Just the 39-base CDR3 DNA is kept, in frame starting at base 1. CDR1 GTSNPN and CDR2 SVGIG are derived from the germline V gene (reference sequence). From V the trimming removes 1 base and from J it removes 5 bases, while the gene matches leave 2 bases of the junction unaccounted for.